The source of this T cell receptor (beta chain) is a study of T cell repertoires in cytomegalovirus infection. As for the study in general: Based on public TCR beta signatures, there were indications of CMV infection and of a matching HLA type.

TCRdb reprocessed the reads with MiXCR, giving one entry per CDR3 protein. The sample has about 500,000 distinct CDR3 sequences; roughly a third are singletons. Broader study findings: HLA-C-restricted CMV-specific TCR beta clonotypes prevailed in the ex vivo response. Public TCR beta family frequency separated CMV-and-HLA carriers, including in an independent cohort.

Germline lookup yields CDR1 SGHDT and CDR2 YYEEEE. The CDR3 runs 14 residues. Trimming took off 1 base at V and 6 bases at J, with 11 bases between the two ends. Comment on this clonotype: Its antigen is undetermined.

The rearrangement joins TRBV5-6 to TRBJ2-1; D may be TRBD1 or TRBD2 (5 bases each). The source of this sequence is a human donor in good health (CMV status not recorded). Some clones in this sample may be carry-over from other donors' samples. The sample here was cultured PBMCs, taken from culture after CMV antigen stimulation. CDR3 region: CASSLLSGTNEQFF. The CDR3 nucleotides are TGTGCCAGCAGCTTGCTGTCGGGGACCAATGAGCAGTTCTTC.